This TCR beta chain was recovered during a study of T cell clones after liver transplantation. At the level of the study: A pre-transplant mixed lymphocyte reaction with TCRbeta sequencing defined graft-donor-reactive clones followed in post-transplant blood. HCV positivity affected three of eight recipients; the rest lacked autoimmune or viral indications.

General observations from the study: Migration into the graft, not deletion, may explain lost graft donor-reactive T cells.

V gave up 3 bases and J gave up 3 bases, with 16 bases separating them. Germline V gene data show CDR1 as SGHRS and CDR2 as YFSETQ. This CDR3 is 15 amino acids long. Thawed unstimulated PBMCs were FACS-sorted by CD3, CD4 and CD8 into two populations. The method was immunoSEQ multiplex PCR; TCRdb's version includes in-frame clones alone and lacks a portion of them. The sample yields some 70,000 clones, 75% to 90% seen once. Remarks on this clone: What it binds is not known.

The input for sequencing was CD4+ T cells from blood, taken before liver transplant. The rearrangement links TRBV5-1 to TRBJ2-7; maybe TRBD2 (7 bases). The sequence was obtained from a human donor who received a liver transplant. The CDR3 DNA reads TGCGCCAGCAGCTCCCTACAGGGAGGGGACTACGAGCAGTACTTC. Translated: CASSSLQGGDYEQYF.